Given below is one T cell receptor beta chain in context. The antigen is undetermined. CDR1 is ENHRY, CDR2 SYGVKD, per germline. V lost 0 bases and J lost 7; bases outside the gene matches: 6. The CDR3 is made up of 14 amino acids. The data are from a study of blood T cells in healthy people across ages. Overall study results and limits: Significant beta diversity loss was already apparent by age approximately 38, declining roughly linearly. Fewer expanded clones and more diversity marked long-lived versus aged donors.

A second PCR of roughly 7 to 11 cycles used a sample-barcoded 5' primer and a J-beta primer mix. TCRdb processed the 5' RACE reads anew with MiXCR; each CDR3 protein has one entry. The sample records about 1.6 million distinct CDR3 sequences, roughly 32% being singletons. This chain joins TRBV10-3 and TRBJ2-7; 7 nucleotides agree with TRBD2. Source material: blood. The clonotype comes from a woman aged 30 to 39 in good health. The CDR3 sequence is CAISESRDYGEQYF. The CDR3, as DNA: TGTGCCATCAGTGAGTCGAGGGACTACGGGGAGCAGTACTTC.